Listed below are T cell receptor beta chains from one sample, sequenced in a study of cytomegalovirus exposure and HLA in healthy donors. The method was immunoSEQ multiplex PCR; TCRdb's version includes in-frame clones alone and lacks a portion of them. The data show 82,000 or so clones, 60% to 80% seen once. The sequencing input was PBMCs. Receptors originate from a woman aged 45-65 years in good health and CMV-seropositive. Each CDR3 is given with its conserved first and last residue. A D gene is named only where the DNA matches it firmly. Where a row states a size, it is once, few, many or the class of an expanded clone; other rows omit it.

J gene,clone size,D gene,V gene,CDR3 DNA,CDR3 protein
TRBJ2-3,NA,NA,TRBV27,TGTGCCAGCAGGTGGGCAGGGGGAGGAGATACGCAGTATTTT,CASRWAGGGDTQYF
TRBJ1-2,NA,TRBD1,TRBV19,TGTGCCACCTACCCTGACAGGGGCTATGGCTACACCTTC,CATYPDRGYGYTF
TRBJ1-1,NA,TRBD1,TRBV29-1,TGCAGCGTCAAAGACAGGGTGGTCACTGAAGCTTTCTTT,CSVKDRVVTEAFF
TRBJ1-2,once,TRBD1,TRBV10-3,TGTGCCATCAGTCGACAGGGCCTACCCTATGGCTACACCTTC,CAISRQGLPYGYTF
TRBJ1-4,few,TRBD1,TRBV6-1,TGTGCCAGCAGTGAAGGACAGGGGGCTGAAAAACTGTTTTTT,CASSEGQGAEKLFF
TRBJ2-1,NA,TRBD2,TRBV5-6,TGTGCCAGCAGCTTGGGACTAGCGGGAGGGCCAGATATGCAGTTCTTC,CASSLGLAGGPDMQFF
TRBJ1-1,NA,NA,TRBV6-5,TGTGCCAGCAGTTACCGACTTTCTGAAGCTTTCTTT,CASSYRLSEAFF
TRBJ1-3,NA,NA,TRBV11-3,TGTGCCAGCAGCCCCCAGGGGCTCTCGGGAAACACCATATATTTT,CASSPQGLSGNTIYF
TRBJ1-6,NA,NA,TRBV27,TGTGCCAGCAGCCCGACAGGAGAGTATAATTCACCCCTCCACTTT,CASSPTGEYNSPLHF
TRBJ2-5,NA,TRBD2,TRBV30,TGTGCCTGGAGTGTACGCGGGGGAGAGACCCAGTACTTC,CAWSVRGGETQYF
TRBJ1-5,NA,NA,TRBV29-1,TGCAGCGTTGAAGATTCAAAATGGGGGGGGGCGACTAATCAGCCCCAGCATTTT,CSVEDSKWGGATNQPQHF
TRBJ2-7,NA,NA,TRBV9,TGTGCCAGCAGCGTTCGGGACAACTACGAGCAGTACTTC,CASSVRDNYEQYF
TRBJ1-1,NA,NA,TRBV6-6,TGTGCCAGCAGTTACGCGTCGAACACTGAAGCTTTCTTT,CASSYASNTEAFF
TRBJ1-2,once,NA,TRBV19,TGTGCCAGTGCCATAGAGAACTATGGCTACACCTTC,CASAIENYGYTF
TRBJ1-2,NA,NA,TRBV18,TGTGCCAGCTCACCATCGGGGGACGGCTACACCTTC,CASSPSGDGYTF
TRBJ2-7,NA,NA,TRBV18,TGTGCCAGCTCACCACGGATCGGGATTAGGGACGAGCAGTACTTC,CASSPRIGIRDEQYF
TRBJ1-3,NA,TRBD1,TRBV4-1,TGCGCCAGCAGCCCAACGGGACAGTTACCATCTGGAAACACCATATATTTT,CASSPTGQLPSGNTIYF
TRBJ1-1,NA,NA,TRBV9,TGTGCCAGCAGCGTAGACGACAGGTCGGAAGAAGCTTTCTTT,CASSVDDRSEEAFF
TRBJ2-4,NA,TRBD1,TRBV19,TGTGCCAGTAGTCCCGGGACAGGGTTGGGCATTCAGTACTTC,CASSPGTGLGIQYF
TRBJ2-5,NA,NA,TRBV1,TGCACCAGCAGCCATGGGACTAGCGGGAAGGCCCAAGAGACCCAGTACTTC,CTSSHGTSGKAQETQYF
TRBJ2-1,NA,NA,TRBV2,TGTGCCAGCGGCGGAGGGGCGGGGGAGCAGTTCTTC,CASGGGAGEQFF
TRBJ2-7,once,NA,TRBV29-1,TGCAGCGTTGGCTGGGGCGGTAGCTACGAGCAGTACTTC,CSVGWGGSYEQYF
TRBJ2-2,few,NA,TRBV10-1,TGCGCCAGCAGTTCCTTGAACACCGGGGAGCTGTTTTTT,CASSSLNTGELFF
TRBJ2-7,NA,TRBD2,TRBV5-1,TGCGCCAGCAGCTTGGGGACTAGCGGGAGCTACGAGCAGTACTTC,CASSLGTSGSYEQYF
TRBJ2-4,once,NA,TRBV30,TGTGCCTGGAGTGTACAGGTAGCCAAAAACATTCAGTACTTC,CAWSVQVAKNIQYF
TRBJ1-5,NA,TRBD1,TRBV28,TGTGCCAGCAGCCTGGGACAGGGGTCAAGTCAGCCCCAGCATTTT,CASSLGQGSSQPQHF
TRBJ2-1,NA,NA,TRBV28,TGTGCCAGCAGTTTCGTAAACAATGAGCAGTTCTTC,CASSFVNNEQFF
TRBJ2-5,NA,TRBD1,TRBV7-8,TGTGCCAGCAGCCCCTTCGGGACAGGGGGAAAAGAGACCCAGTACTTC,CASSPFGTGGKETQYF